This is a list of T cell receptor beta chains from one sample in a study of blood T cell repertoires in COVID-19. The table came from immunoSEQ multiplex PCR; TCRdb's copy has only in-frame clones and leaves some out. The repertoire consists of about 160,000 clones, with more than 70% occurring once and the leading ten covering approximately 6%. Sequencing was done on a sample of PBMCs or T cells enriched from blood (not recorded which). These receptors originate from a man aged 40-55 years who had recovered from COVID-19. Each CDR3 is given with its conserved first and last residue. A D gene is named only where the DNA matches it firmly. Only part of the rows carry a size: once, few, many, or a class if the clone is expanded.

abundance: -
v_gene: TRBV12-3/TRBV12-4
j_gene: TRBJ1-2
d_gene: -
CDR3aa: CASSWSSYGYTF
CDR3nt: TGTGCCAGCAGTTGGTCTAGCTATGGCTACACCTTC

abundance: -
v_gene: TRBV21-1
j_gene: TRBJ2-2
d_gene: -
CDR3aa: CASSKPIPGVWGCGELFF
CDR3nt: TGTGCCAGCAGCAAACCGATTCCAGGGGTGTGGGGATGCGGGGAGCTGTTTTTT

abundance: -
v_gene: TRBV13
j_gene: TRBJ1-1
d_gene: -
CDR3aa: CASSLGHLNTEAFF
CDR3nt: TGTGCCAGCAGCTTGGGACACCTGAACACTGAAGCTTTCTTT

abundance: -
v_gene: TRBV9
j_gene: TRBJ2-1
d_gene: TRBD2
CDR3aa: CASSVGGTSGHNEQFF
CDR3nt: TGTGCCAGCAGCGTGGGGGGGACTAGCGGACACAATGAGCAGTTCTTC

abundance: -
v_gene: TRBV9
j_gene: TRBJ2-7
d_gene: -
CDR3aa: CASSLTGSSYEQYF
CDR3nt: TGTGCCAGCAGCTTAACTGGGAGCTCCTACGAGCAGTACTTC

abundance: -
v_gene: TRBV5-1
j_gene: TRBJ1-3
d_gene: -
CDR3aa: CASSLGAGSGNTIYF
CDR3nt: TGCGCCAGCAGCTTGGGGGCAGGCTCTGGAAACACCATATATTTT

abundance: -
v_gene: TRBV5-5
j_gene: TRBJ2-1
d_gene: -
CDR3aa: CASSRLATYNEQFF
CDR3nt: TGTGCCAGCAGCCGCCTAGCGACATACAATGAGCAGTTCTTC

abundance: few
v_gene: TRBV7-8
j_gene: TRBJ2-5
d_gene: -
CDR3aa: CASSSSYREETQYF
CDR3nt: TGTGCCAGCAGCTCCAGTTATCGGGAAGAGACCCAGTACTTC

abundance: -
v_gene: TRBV19
j_gene: TRBJ2-2
d_gene: -
CDR3aa: CASSHEDSVDTGELFF
CDR3nt: TGTGCCAGTAGTCACGAGGACAGCGTCGACACCGGGGAGCTGTTTTTT

abundance: -
v_gene: TRBV14
j_gene: TRBJ1-1
d_gene: -
CDR3aa: CASSQVKGRRTEAFF
CDR3nt: TGTGCCAGCAGCCAAGTAAAGGGGCGACGGACTGAAGCTTTCTTT

abundance: -
v_gene: TRBV2
j_gene: TRBJ2-5
d_gene: -
CDR3aa: CASSSTVYQETQYF
CDR3nt: TGTGCCAGCAGCTCGACAGTGTACCAAGAGACCCAGTACTTC

abundance: -
v_gene: TRBV9
j_gene: TRBJ1-3
d_gene: -
CDR3aa: CASSVATGTATIYF
CDR3nt: TGTGCCAGCAGCGTAGCTACAGGGACCGCGACCATATATTTT

abundance: -
v_gene: TRBV30
j_gene: TRBJ1-3
d_gene: TRBD1
CDR3aa: CAWRDTGVSGNTIYF
CDR3nt: TGTGCCTGGAGGGATACAGGGGTCTCTGGAAACACCATATATTTT

abundance: once
v_gene: TRBV5-1
j_gene: TRBJ2-2
d_gene: TRBD1
CDR3aa: CASSSDRINTGELFF
CDR3nt: TGCGCCAGCAGCTCGGACAGGATAAACACCGGGGAGCTGTTTTTT

abundance: -
v_gene: TRBV6-4
j_gene: TRBJ2-3
d_gene: TRBD2
CDR3aa: CASSGLAGGTDTQYF
CDR3nt: TGTGCCAGCAGTGGACTAGCGGGGGGCACAGATACGCAGTATTTT

abundance: -
v_gene: TRBV6-1
j_gene: TRBJ1-3
d_gene: -
CDR3aa: CASSEADWGNTIYF
CDR3nt: TGTGCCAGCAGTGAAGCAGACTGGGGAAACACCATATATTTT

abundance: -
v_gene: TRBV5-1
j_gene: TRBJ1-5
d_gene: -
CDR3aa: CASSLGGSEAGQPQHF
CDR3nt: TGCGCCAGCAGCCTGGGTGGGTCGGAGGCGGGCCAGCCCCAGCATTTT

abundance: -
v_gene: TRBV27
j_gene: TRBJ2-1
d_gene: TRBD2
CDR3aa: CASSLRAGGYNEQFF
CDR3nt: TGTGCCAGCAGTTTAAGGGCGGGGGGATACAATGAGCAGTTCTTC

abundance: -
v_gene: TRBV23-1
j_gene: TRBJ2-4
d_gene: -
CDR3aa: CASSQPDSSAKNIQYF
CDR3nt: TGCGCCAGCAGTCAGCCTGACAGTTCAGCCAAAAACATTCAGTACTTC

abundance: -
v_gene: TRBV2
j_gene: TRBJ2-4
d_gene: TRBD2
CDR3aa: CASSEALGLAGTIQYF
CDR3nt: TGTGCCAGCAGTGAAGCGCTGGGACTAGCGGGGACCATTCAGTACTTC

abundance: few
v_gene: TRBV30
j_gene: TRBJ1-2
d_gene: TRBD1
CDR3aa: CAWSPQGVGYTF
CDR3nt: TGTGCCTGGAGTCCCCAGGGGGTTGGCTACACCTTC

abundance: -
v_gene: TRBV4-2
j_gene: TRBJ1-2
d_gene: -
CDR3aa: CASSPVSGVANYGYTF
CDR3nt: TGTGCCAGCAGCCCGGTTTCGGGGGTTGCTAACTATGGCTACACCTTC

abundance: -
v_gene: TRBV19
j_gene: TRBJ2-3
d_gene: TRBD2
CDR3aa: CASSIDGYRGGQALTQYF
CDR3nt: TGTGCCAGTAGTATAGATGGCTATCGGGGGGGGCAGGCCCTTACGCAGTATTTT

abundance: -
v_gene: TRBV6-2/TRBV6-3
j_gene: TRBJ2-3
d_gene: TRBD2
CDR3aa: CASSKTFPGLANTDTQYF
CDR3nt: TGTGCCAGCAGTAAAACCTTTCCGGGACTAGCGAACACAGATACGCAGTATTTT

abundance: many
v_gene: TRBV12-3/TRBV12-4
j_gene: TRBJ1-5
d_gene: -
CDR3aa: CASQRGLGQPQHF
CDR3nt: TGTGCCAGCCAGCGGGGGCTAGGTCAGCCCCAGCATTTT

abundance: -
v_gene: TRBV3-1/TRBV3-2
j_gene: TRBJ2-5
d_gene: TRBD1
CDR3aa: CASSPGQDKGAQYF
CDR3nt: TGTGCCAGCAGCCCGGGACAGGATAAAGGGGCCCAGTACTTC

abundance: -
v_gene: TRBV19
j_gene: TRBJ2-2
d_gene: -
CDR3aa: CASSKQGNTGELFF
CDR3nt: TGTGCCAGTAGTAAACAGGGGAACACCGGGGAGCTGTTTTTT

abundance: -
v_gene: TRBV19
j_gene: TRBJ2-3
d_gene: TRBD1
CDR3aa: CASSPRRRGSTDTQYF
CDR3nt: TGTGCCAGTAGTCCCCGCCGCAGGGGGAGCACAGATACGCAGTATTTT

abundance: -
v_gene: TRBV7-2
j_gene: TRBJ2-2
d_gene: TRBD1
CDR3aa: CASSLAAGGTGELFF
CDR3nt: TGTGCCAGCAGCTTAGCGGCAGGGGGCACCGGGGAGCTGTTTTTT

abundance: -
v_gene: TRBV6-1
j_gene: TRBJ1-5
d_gene: -
CDR3aa: CASSLRGNSNQPQHF
CDR3nt: TGTGCCAGCAGTTTGCGTGGTAATAGCAATCAGCCCCAGCATTTT

abundance: -
v_gene: TRBV7-6
j_gene: TRBJ2-5
d_gene: TRBD1
CDR3aa: CASSSPGTGGGETQYF
CDR3nt: TGTGCCAGCAGCTCCCCCGGGACAGGGGGCGGGGAGACCCAGTACTTC

abundance: -
v_gene: TRBV20-1
j_gene: TRBJ2-7
d_gene: -
CDR3aa: CSASGASASSYEQYF
CDR3nt: TGCAGTGCTAGTGGCGCTAGCGCAAGCTCCTACGAGCAGTACTTC

abundance: -
v_gene: TRBV7-8
j_gene: TRBJ2-5
d_gene: -
CDR3aa: CASSLGRRETQYF
CDR3nt: TGTGCCAGCAGCTTAGGCCGGCGGGAGACCCAGTACTTC

abundance: -
v_gene: TRBV9
j_gene: TRBJ2-3
d_gene: TRBD2
CDR3aa: CASSASGGGTDTQYF
CDR3nt: TGTGCCAGCAGCGCTAGCGGGGGGGGCACAGATACGCAGTATTTT

abundance: -
v_gene: TRBV5-4
j_gene: TRBJ2-1
d_gene: TRBD1
CDR3aa: CASSPGTGPVFF
CDR3nt: TGTGCCAGCAGCCCAGGGACAGGGCCGGTGTTCTTC

abundance: -
v_gene: TRBV5-1
j_gene: TRBJ2-3
d_gene: TRBD1
CDR3aa: CASSRGQAEDTQYF
CDR3nt: TGCGCCAGCAGCCGAGGACAGGCCGAGGATACGCAGTATTTT

abundance: -
v_gene: TRBV14
j_gene: TRBJ1-6
d_gene: -
CDR3aa: CASSQVLGPNSPLHF
CDR3nt: TGTGCCAGCAGCCAAGTTCTGGGGCCGAATTCACCCCTCCACTTT

abundance: -
v_gene: TRBV18
j_gene: TRBJ1-5
d_gene: -
CDR3aa: CASSPRGSDKSNQPQHF
CDR3nt: TGTGCCAGCTCACCACGAGGTTCGGATAAGAGCAATCAGCCCCAGCATTTT

abundance: once
v_gene: TRBV7-2
j_gene: TRBJ2-5
d_gene: TRBD2
CDR3aa: CASSIAGGPGTQYF
CDR3nt: TGTGCCAGCAGCATAGCGGGGGGGCCCGGGACCCAGTACTTC

abundance: -
v_gene: TRBV10-1
j_gene: TRBJ1-5
d_gene: -
CDR3aa: CASSERRGPRSNQPQHF
CDR3nt: TGCGCCAGCAGTGAGCGCAGGGGACCGCGGAGCAATCAGCCCCAGCATTTT

abundance: -
v_gene: TRBV19
j_gene: TRBJ2-1
d_gene: -
CDR3aa: CASSIDGIYNEQFF
CDR3nt: TGTGCCAGTAGTATAGACGGGATCTACAATGAGCAGTTCTTC

abundance: -
v_gene: TRBV6-5
j_gene: TRBJ1-1
d_gene: -
CDR3aa: CASRPDRIGTEAFF
CDR3nt: TGTGCCAGCAGGCCCGACAGAATTGGCACTGAAGCTTTCTTT

abundance: once
v_gene: TRBV12-5
j_gene: TRBJ2-1
d_gene: TRBD2
CDR3aa: CASGLGGGRDRFF
CDR3nt: TGTGCTAGTGGTCTCGGCGGGGGAAGGGATAGGTTCTTC

abundance: -
v_gene: TRBV19
j_gene: TRBJ1-5
d_gene: TRBD1
CDR3aa: CASSPTGRQPQHF
CDR3nt: TGTGCCAGTAGCCCGACAGGGCGTCAGCCCCAGCATTTT

abundance: -
v_gene: TRBV4-1
j_gene: TRBJ1-1
d_gene: -
CDR3aa: CASSQYTVNTEAFF
CDR3nt: TGCGCCAGCAGCCAATACACAGTGAACACTGAAGCTTTCTTT

abundance: -
v_gene: TRBV5-1
j_gene: TRBJ1-4
d_gene: TRBD1
CDR3aa: CASRDSPVTNEKLFF
CDR3nt: TGCGCCAGCCGGGACAGCCCGGTGACTAATGAAAAACTGTTTTTT

abundance: -
v_gene: TRBV15
j_gene: TRBJ2-2
d_gene: -
CDR3aa: CATSRDRDENTGELFF
CDR3nt: TGTGCCACCAGCAGAGATCGGGATGAGAACACCGGGGAGCTGTTTTTT

abundance: -
v_gene: TRBV2
j_gene: TRBJ1-1
d_gene: -
CDR3aa: CASSLGGTKTEAFF
CDR3nt: TGTGCCAGCAGTTTAGGGGGGACTAAGACTGAAGCTTTCTTT

abundance: -
v_gene: TRBV3-1/TRBV3-2
j_gene: TRBJ1-5
d_gene: TRBD1
CDR3aa: CASRLGQEYNQPQHF
CDR3nt: TGTGCCAGCAGACTCGGACAGGAATACAATCAGCCCCAGCATTTT

abundance: few
v_gene: TRBV19
j_gene: TRBJ1-2
d_gene: TRBD1
CDR3aa: CASTADRASYYGYTF
CDR3nt: TGTGCCAGTACCGCCGACAGGGCCTCTTACTATGGCTACACCTTC

abundance: once
v_gene: TRBV6-5
j_gene: TRBJ1-4
d_gene: TRBD1
CDR3aa: CASSRTGINEKLFF
CDR3nt: TGTGCCAGCAGTAGGACAGGGATTAATGAAAAACTGTTTTTT

abundance: -
v_gene: TRBV6-5
j_gene: TRBJ1-1
d_gene: -
CDR3aa: CASPGGEANTEAFF
CDR3nt: TGTGCCAGCCCGGGGGGGGAAGCGAACACTGAAGCTTTCTTT